A single sample gave rise to the 22 T cell receptor beta chains below, sequenced in a study of T cells in Graves' hyperthyroidism and ophthalmopathy. What was amplified from RNA transcripts were TCR beta CDR3 regions. The TCR CDR3 first-round RT-PCR relied on the HTBI primer set. TCRdb re-called the multiplex PCR reads through MiXCR, storing one row per CDR3 protein. The sample carries some 420,000 distinct CDR3 sequences, approximately 13% recorded once. Input material: blood. The source of these receptors is a woman between 18 and 29 years old with Graves' hyperthyroidism.

This clonotype was observed at least ten times. The V and J genes are TRBV7-2 and TRBJ2-1; 13 bases map to TRBD2. Germline CDR1 is SGHTA and CDR2 is FQGNSA. After removal of 5 bases from V and 9 bases from J, the junction contained 13 bases not matched to a gene. This CDR3 is built from 17 residues. CDR3 bases: TGTGCCAGCAGCACCTCTGGGACTAGCGGGGCCAGGGGTGAGCAGTTCTTC. Translating it yields CASSTSGTSGARGEQFF.

The chain combines TRBV29-1 with TRBJ1-1; TRBD1 matches at 8 bases. From germline, CDR1 is SQVTM and CDR2 ANQGSEA. The CDR3 is 13 residues long. With 6 bases clipped from V and 4 bases from J, the junction kept 7 bases outside the gene matches. As DNA, the CDR3 is TGCAGCGTGGCAGGGCAGGGGGCCACTGAAGCTTTCTTT. It translates to CSVAGQGATEAFF.

At least ten counts were recorded for this clonotype. The chain combines TRBV12-3 or TRBV12-4 with TRBJ1-1, with 7 bases matching TRBD1. CDR3 length: 13 amino acids. Trimming removed 8 bases from V and 3 bases from J; junction bases left unmatched: 6. This CDR3 is CASGGQIYTEAFF. DNA for the CDR3: TGTGCCAGCGGGGGACAGATTTACACTGAAGCTTTCTTT.

CDR3 amino acids: CASSGAVERRGGEQFF. CDR3 bases: TGTGCCAGCAGTGGGGCTGTCGAGAGACGTGGTGGTGAGCAGTTCTTC. The J gene is TRBJ2-1, the V gene TRBV2; D gene unclear. Deletions cut 4 bases from V and 9 bases from J, with 22 bases between. CDR3 length equals 16 residues. The germline V gene encodes CDR1 SNHLY and CDR2 FYNNEI.

This clonotype was detected ten times or more. The J gene is TRBJ2-3, the V gene TRBV18; D perhaps matches TRBD1 (5 bases). The CDR3 has 14 amino acids. CDR1 is KGHSH and CDR2 is LQKENI in the germline V gene. V dropped 2 bases and J dropped 5 bases, with 11 bases sitting between them. This CDR3 reads CASSPGAAGDTQYF. The CDR3 nucleotides are TGTGCCAGCTCACCAGGGGCAGCTGGAGATACGCAGTATTTT.

The J gene is TRBJ2-7, the V gene TRBV3-1; 7 nucleotides match TRBD2. This CDR3 region has 17 residues. Unmatched junction bases numbered 14, after V lost 6 bases and J lost 0 bases. CDR1 is LGHDT, CDR2 YNNKEL, per germline (reference sequence). As DNA, the CDR3 is TGTGCCAGCAGTCCCCGGATAGCGGGTAGGTCCTCCTACGAGCAGTACTTC. As protein: CASSPRIAGRSSYEQYF.

This clonotype has at least ten counts. This chain uses TRBV20-1 with TRBJ2-7, with TRBD2 as a possible D gene (6 bases). CDR1 and CDR2 from the germline V gene are DFQATT and SNEGSKA (reference sequence). The CDR3 totals 11 residues. V dropped 6 bases and J dropped 6 bases, with 12 bases sitting between them. The DNA for the CDR3 is TGCAGTGCCGCACTAGCAAGCGAGCAGTACTTC. It codes for CSAALASEQYF.

This clonotype was counted many times. The chain couples TRBV28 to TRBJ2-7, with D possibly called TRBD1 or TRBD2 (5 bases each). Germline V gene data show CDR1 as MDHEN and CDR2 as SYDVKM. The CDR3 is 12 amino acids. Trimming took 4 bases from V and 6 from J, leaving 10 bases between them. In DNA, the CDR3 is TGTGCCAGCAGTTACGGGGCAGGCGAGCAGTACTTC. Amino acid sequence: CASSYGAGEQYF.

The gene calls are TRBV27 and TRBJ2-2; D might be TRBD1 or TRBD2, each matching 5 bases. Germline CDR1 and CDR2: MNHEY and SMNVEV (reference sequence). The CDR3 contains 16 residues. The germline V and J ends were trimmed by 2 bases and 1 base, with 11 bases remaining between them. The CDR3 bases are TGTGCCAGCAGTTTACCGGGACCTATGAACACCGGGGAGCTGTTTTTT. Amino acid sequence: CASSLPGPMNTGELFF.

This clonotype was observed many times. This rearrangement joins TRBV5-1 to TRBJ2-7; D not certain. The CDR3 sequence is 14 residues long. Germline assignment: CDR1 SGHRS and CDR2 YFSETQ. V lost 0 bases, J lost 3 bases, and 10 bases lay in between. Here the CDR3 reads CASSLDIDGYEQYF. The DNA of the CDR3 is TGCGCCAGCAGCTTGGATATTGACGGCTACGAGCAGTACTTC.

This rearrangement joins TRBV25-1 to TRBJ2-2, with no clear D. Deletions cut 1 base from V and 6 bases from J, with 9 bases between. Germline V gene sequence: CDR1 MGHDK, CDR2 SYGVNS. The CDR3 covers 14 residues. The CDR3 protein is CASSELSSPGELFF. CDR3 in DNA: TGTGCCAGCAGTGAATTAAGCTCCCCCGGGGAGCTGTTTTTT.

The rearrangement uses TRBV19 and TRBJ1-4, with D hard to call. CDR1 LNHDA and CDR2 SQIVND come from the germline V gene (reference sequence). The CDR3 has 15 amino acids. The V end lost 1 base, the J end lost 5 bases, and 11 bases lay between the germline ends. CDR3 in amino acids: CASSIVGRYNEKLFF. The CDR3 coding sequence is TGTGCCAGTAGTATAGTTGGACGGTACAATGAAAAACTGTTTTTT. Full variable domain (remainder filled in from reference TRBV19 and TRBJ1-4): DGGITQSPKYLFRKEGQNVTLSCEQNLNHDAMYWYRQDPGQGLRLIYYSQIVNDFQKGDIAEGYSVSREKKESFPLTVTSAQKNPTAFYLCASSIVGRYNEKLFFGSGTQLSVL.

This clonotype was detected many times. The genes are TRBV7-9 and TRBJ2-7; D is uncertain. This CDR3 has 13 residues. Trimming left V 0 bases short and J 5 bases short, with 8 bases between. Germline CDR1 SEHNR, CDR2 FQNEAQ (reference sequence). The CDR3: CASSLAMLHEQYF. DNA of the CDR3: TGTGCCAGCAGCTTAGCGATGTTGCACGAGCAGTACTTC.

This clonotype was counted at least ten times. The V gene is TRBV28, the J gene TRBJ2-1; 7 bases are a match to TRBD2. The V segment lost 5 bases and the J segment 2 bases; nucleotides outside the gene matches: 6. The CDR3 is 15 amino acids. Per germline, CDR1 MDHEN and CDR2 SYDVKM. The chain's CDR3 is CASSPLADTYNEQFF. CDR3 DNA sequence: TGTGCCAGCAGTCCGCTAGCGGATACCTACAATGAGCAGTTCTTC.

This clonotype was found many times. V usage is TRBV10-2 and J usage is TRBJ2-5; 8 nucleotides match TRBD1. V lost 6 bases and J lost 5; bases outside the gene matches: 5. Per germline, CDR1 WSHSY and CDR2 SAAADI. This CDR3 contains 13 residues. CDR3 DNA: TGCGCCAGCAGGCCAGGGGGCGCGGAGACCCAGTACTTC. Its translation is CASRPGGAETQYF.

This clonotype was observed many times. The chain joins TRBV18 to TRBJ1-1; 7 positions agree with TRBD1. The V and J ends lost 6 bases and 1 base, in that order; junction bases with no gene match: 5. The germline V gene has CDR1 KGHSH and CDR2 LQKENI. CDR3 length: 14 amino acids. The CDR3: CASSRDRQNTEAFF. The CDR3 bases are TGTGCCAGCTCTAGGGACAGACAGAACACTGAAGCTTTCTTT. Drawing the rest from reference TRBV18 and TRBJ1-1, the complete variable domain is NAGVMQNPRHLVRRRGQEARLRCSPMKGHSHVYWYRQLPEEGLKFMVYLQKENIIDESGMPKERFSAEFPKEGPSILRIQQVVRGDSAAYFCASSRDRQNTEAFFGQGTRLTVV.

This clonotype appeared many times. This chain connects TRBV20-1 to TRBJ1-3; possibly TRBD1 for D (5 bases). With 6 bases removed from V and 4 bases from J, the gap between germline ends came to 7 bases. The CDR3 extends over 11 amino acids. Germline V gene lookup returns CDR1 DFQATT and CDR2 SNEGSKA (reference sequence). This chain's CDR3 is CSARTGNTIYF. CDR3 DNA sequence: TGCAGTGCCCGGACAGGAAACACCATATATTTT.

This clonotype was detected a few times. The chain is built from TRBV10-2 and TRBJ2-2; TRBD2 matches 8 bases. The length of the CDR3 is 17 residues. Germline V lookup: CDR1 WSHSY, CDR2 SAAADI. J was trimmed by 1 base and V by 2 bases; bases with no gene match: 6. In DNA form, the CDR3 reads TGCGCCAGCAGTGAGACGGTTAGCGGGGTGAACACCGGGGAGCTGTTTTTT. Translation: CASSETVSGVNTGELFF.

V is TRBV10-3 and J is TRBJ2-2; D is perhaps TRBD1 (6 bases). The CDR3 runs 12 residues. Germline V gene sequence: CDR1 ENHRY, CDR2 SYGVKD. The V and J ends lost 5 bases and 7 bases respectively, with 8 bases between them. This CDR3 reads CAISTGSGELFF. The CDR3, as DNA: TGTGCCATCAGTACAGGGAGCGGGGAGCTGTTTTTT.

This clonotype was observed many times. The chain uses TRBV15 and TRBJ1-2, with 7 bases fitting TRBD1. Germline lookup yields CDR1 LNHNV and CDR2 YYDKDF (reference sequence). The CDR3 has 14 residues. The ends lost 0 bases at V and 8 bases at J; junction bases unmatched: 6. The CDR3 sequence is CATSRDHDRDGYTF. The CDR3 DNA sequence: TGTGCCACCAGCAGAGATCACGACAGGGACGGCTACACCTTC.

This chain links TRBV7-9 with TRBJ1-2; a weak D match, TRBD1 (5 bases). Deletions cut 1 base from V and 3 bases from J, with 15 bases between. CDR1 and CDR2 from the germline V gene are SEHNR and FQNEAQ (reference sequence). This CDR3 comprises 16 residues. CDR3 DNA sequence: TGTGCCAGCAGCTTAGAGGGCGCAGGGCTCTACTATGGCTACACCTTC. Its translation is CASSLEGAGLYYGYTF.

This clonotype was observed at least ten times. The V call is TRBV5-6, the J call TRBJ2-3, with D possibly TRBD1 on 6 matching bases. Trimming removed 4 bases from V and 6 bases from J, with 15 bases in between. This CDR3 has 14 residues. Germline lookup yields CDR1 SGHDT and CDR2 YYEEEE. The CDR3 sequence is CASSRIGQPDTQYF. CDR3 DNA sequence: TGTGCCAGCAGCCGAATTGGACAGCCCGATACGCAGTATTTT.